The following is a T cell receptor beta chain sequence with its context. The junction departs from the called germline gene at one end, perhaps through a read error. This sample was included in a study of molecular identifiers for immune sequencing clone quantification. TCRdb fed the PCR reads into MiXCR, producing one record per CDR3 protein. The sample records about 630,000 distinct CDR3 sequences, roughly 23% being singletons. The CDR3 is 14 residues long. Germline V gene lookup returns CDR1 PRHDT and CDR2 FYEKMQ (reference sequence). Sequences were obtained from naive CD8+ T cells from blood, with Jurkat cell RNA spiked in. Regarding subset: FACS-sorted CD8+CD4-CCR7+CD45RA+ naive T cells. V usage is TRBV13 and J usage is TRBJ2-3; 8 nucleotides align to TRBD2. The source is a human donor in good health. Some libraries in this study had Jurkat cell RNA spiked in. The CDR3 nucleotides read TGTGCCAGCAGCTTAGCAGCGGGGGACGATACGCGGTATTTT. Amino acid sequence: CASSLAAGDDTRYF.